A single T cell receptor (beta chain) is shown here with its context. V was pared by 5 bases and J by 4 bases, with 10 bases between. The germline V gene has CDR1 SGHRS and CDR2 YFSETQ. CDR3 length: 13 amino acids. The source of the sample is a study of OX40 agonist ivuxolimab in advanced cancers. Here immunoSEQ multiplex PCR was the method, and the copy in TCRdb shows in-frame clones only, minus some. This table holds about 48,000 clones, around 85% found once. The TCR was taken from an adult with an advanced solid tumor such as melanoma, head and neck, liver or kidney cancer. The sequences come from CD4+ or CD8+ T cells sorted from blood, collected in a trial of the OX40 agonist ivuxolimab. The chain joins TRBV5-1 to TRBJ2-1; a possible D gene is TRBD1 (5 bases). DNA of the CDR3: TGCGCCAGCAGTTCAGGGTCGTACAATGAGCAGTTCTTC. This codes for CASSSGSYNEQFF.